Sequencing of this TCR beta chain was carried out in a study of T cell responses to AZD1222 COVID-19 vaccine. Sequencing used immunoSEQ multiplex PCR; TCRdb keeps in-frame clones, though not all of them. This sample has 150,000 to 250,000 clones, with 80% to 95% found just once. The germline V gene has CDR1 GTSNPN and CDR2 SVGIG (reference sequence). CDR3 size: 11 residues. Sequenced here: peripheral blood, sampled 28 days after the second AZD1222 dose. This sequence was found in an adult who received the AZD1222 COVID-19 vaccine. V and J are TRBV30 and TRBJ1-2, with D possibly matching TRBD1 (5 bases). CDR3 DNA sequence: TGTGTCGCCGGGACGGAATATGGCTACACCTTC. Its translation: CVAGTEYGYTF. The full variable domain, in which reference TRBV30 and TRBJ1-2 provide the parts outside the CDR3, is SQTIHQWPATLVQPVGSPLSLECTVEGTSNPNLYWYRQAAGRGLQLLFYSVGIGQISSEVPQNLSASRPQDRQFILSSKKLLLSDSGFYLCVAGTEYGYTFGSGTRLTVV.